This T cell receptor beta chain appears in the sequencing data of a study of shared clonotypes between healthy human individuals. Across several immunoSEQ plates, the genomic DNA of each subset was split evenly. Sequencing used immunoSEQ multiplex PCR; TCRdb keeps in-frame clones, though not all of them. This sample has over 2 million clones, with 85% to 95% found just once. Input material: naive CD4+ T cells sorted from blood. Subset meaning: CD45RA+ positively selected. This receptor was identified in a man in his late teens or twenties in good health.

The CDR3 bases are TGTGCCAGCAGCTTATTGAGGGACAAGCCCTACGAGCAGTACTTC. Its protein product is CASSLLRDKPYEQYF. The chain has TRBV7-9 and TRBJ2-7, with D perhaps TRBD1 (6 bases). V was trimmed by 2 bases and J by 2 bases, leaving 13 bases between them. The CDR3 is 15 amino acids. Germline lookup yields CDR1 SEHNR and CDR2 FQNEAQ (reference sequence).